This T cell receptor beta chain was recorded in a study of T cell changes during pregnancy in multiple sclerosis. The data were produced by immunoSEQ multiplex PCR, yet TCRdb's version contains in-frame clones alone and is incomplete. The data contain some 96,000 clones, about 90% of them singletons. Germline loops: CDR1 ENHRY, CDR2 SYGVKD. The V segment lost 7 bases and the J segment 1 base; nucleotides outside the gene matches: 5. The CDR3 is 14 amino acids. The V gene is TRBV10-3, the J gene TRBJ2-7; 9 bases align to TRBD1. The starting material was peripheral blood, obtained after pregnancy. This sequence originates from a female donor with multiple sclerosis, enrolled in a pregnancy study. The chain's CDR3 is CAINPTGGSYEQYF. The CDR3 DNA is TGTGCCATCAACCCGACAGGGGGATCCTACGAGCAGTACTTC.